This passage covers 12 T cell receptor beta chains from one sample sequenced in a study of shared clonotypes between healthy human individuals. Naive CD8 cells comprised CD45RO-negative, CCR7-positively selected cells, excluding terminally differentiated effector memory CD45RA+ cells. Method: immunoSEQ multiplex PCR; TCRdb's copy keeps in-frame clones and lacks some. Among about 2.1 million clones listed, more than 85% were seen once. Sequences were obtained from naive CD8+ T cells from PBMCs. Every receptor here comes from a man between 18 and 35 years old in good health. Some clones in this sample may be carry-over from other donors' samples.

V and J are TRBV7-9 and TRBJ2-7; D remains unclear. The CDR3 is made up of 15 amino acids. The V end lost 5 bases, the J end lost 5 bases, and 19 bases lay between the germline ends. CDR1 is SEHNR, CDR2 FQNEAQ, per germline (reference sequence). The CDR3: CASSNVEWGRDEQYF. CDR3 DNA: TGTGCCAGCAGCAATGTAGAATGGGGTCGGGACGAGCAGTACTTC.

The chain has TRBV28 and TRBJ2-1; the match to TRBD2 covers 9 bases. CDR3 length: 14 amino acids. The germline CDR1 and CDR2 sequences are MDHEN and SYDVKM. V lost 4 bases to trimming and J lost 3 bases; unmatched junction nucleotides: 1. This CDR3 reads CASSSTSGYNEQFF. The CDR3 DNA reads TGTGCCAGCAGTTCGACTAGCGGCTACAATGAGCAGTTCTTC. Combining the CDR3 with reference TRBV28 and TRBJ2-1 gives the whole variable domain DVKVTQSSRYLVKRTGEKVFLECVQDMDHENMFWYRQDPGLGLRLIYFSYDVKMKEKGDIPEGYSVSREKKERFSLILESASTNQTSMYLCASSSTSGYNEQFFGPGTRLTVL.

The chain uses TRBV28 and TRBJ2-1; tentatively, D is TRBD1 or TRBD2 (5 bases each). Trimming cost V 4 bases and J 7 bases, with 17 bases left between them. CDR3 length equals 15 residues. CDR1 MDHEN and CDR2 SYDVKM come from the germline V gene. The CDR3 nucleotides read TGTGCCAGCAGTTACTTGGGGGATTCTTGGAATGAGCAGTTCTTC. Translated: CASSYLGDSWNEQFF. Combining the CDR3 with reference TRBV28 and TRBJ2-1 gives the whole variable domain DVKVTQSSRYLVKRTGEKVFLECVQDMDHENMFWYRQDPGLGLRLIYFSYDVKMKEKGDIPEGYSVSREKKERFSLILESASTNQTSMYLCASSYLGDSWNEQFFGPGTRLTVL.

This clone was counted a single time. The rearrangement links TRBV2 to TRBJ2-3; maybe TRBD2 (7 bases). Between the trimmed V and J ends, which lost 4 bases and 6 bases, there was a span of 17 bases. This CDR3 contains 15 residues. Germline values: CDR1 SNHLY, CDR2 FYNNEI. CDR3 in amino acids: CASSVTRGGGDTQYF. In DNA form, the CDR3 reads TGTGCCAGCAGTGTAACAAGGGGAGGGGGGGATACGCAGTATTTT. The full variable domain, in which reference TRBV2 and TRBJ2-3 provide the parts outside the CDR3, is EPEVTQTPSHQVTQMGQEVILRCVPISNHLYFYWYRQILGQKVEFLVSFYNNEISEKSEIFDDQFSVERPDGSNFTLKIRSTKLEDSAMYFCASSVTRGGGDTQYFGPGTRLTVL.

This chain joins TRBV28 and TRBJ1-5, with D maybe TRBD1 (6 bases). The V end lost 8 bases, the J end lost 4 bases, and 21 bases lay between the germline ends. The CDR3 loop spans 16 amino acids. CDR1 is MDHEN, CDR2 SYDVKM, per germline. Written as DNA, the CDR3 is TGTGCCAGCCGGCTAGGGGACAAAAGGCGGAATCAGCCCCAGCATTTT. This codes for CASRLGDKRRNQPQHF.

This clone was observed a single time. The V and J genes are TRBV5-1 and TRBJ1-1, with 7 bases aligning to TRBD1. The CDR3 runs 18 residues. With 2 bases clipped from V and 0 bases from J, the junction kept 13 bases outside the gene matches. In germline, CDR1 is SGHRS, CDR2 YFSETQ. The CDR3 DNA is TGCGCCAGCAGCTTTGGAGTTCCGGACAGGACTATGAACACTGAAGCTTTCTTT. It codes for CASSFGVPDRTMNTEAFF.

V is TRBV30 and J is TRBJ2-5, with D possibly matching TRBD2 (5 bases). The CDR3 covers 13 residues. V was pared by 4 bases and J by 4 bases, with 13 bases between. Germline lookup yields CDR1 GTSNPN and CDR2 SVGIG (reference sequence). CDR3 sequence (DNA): TGTGCCTGGAAAGACTACCAGAGAGAGACCCAGTACTTC. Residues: CAWKDYQRETQYF.

CDR3 sequence: CASSPRDSHQPQHF. In DNA form, the CDR3 reads TGTGCCAGCAGCCCCCGGGACAGCCACCAGCCCCAGCATTTT. This sequence joins TRBV9 and TRBJ1-5; 7 nucleotides agree with TRBD1. V lost 4 bases, J lost 7 bases, and 8 bases stayed unmatched. The CDR3 covers 14 residues. CDR1 and CDR2 from the germline V gene are SGDLS and YYNGEE. Combining the CDR3 with reference TRBV9 and TRBJ1-5 gives the whole variable domain DSGVTQTPKHLITATGQRVTLRCSPRSGDLSVYWYQQSLDQGLQFLIQYYNGEERAKGNILERFSAQQFPDLHSELNLSSLELGDSALYFCASSPRDSHQPQHFGDGTRLSIL.

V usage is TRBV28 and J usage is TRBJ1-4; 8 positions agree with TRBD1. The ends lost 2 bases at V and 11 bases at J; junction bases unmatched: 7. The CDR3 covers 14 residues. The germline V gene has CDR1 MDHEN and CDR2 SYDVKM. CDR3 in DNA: TGTGCCAGCAGTTTAGGACAGGGAGCGGGGAAACTGTTTTTT. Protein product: CASSLGQGAGKLFF.

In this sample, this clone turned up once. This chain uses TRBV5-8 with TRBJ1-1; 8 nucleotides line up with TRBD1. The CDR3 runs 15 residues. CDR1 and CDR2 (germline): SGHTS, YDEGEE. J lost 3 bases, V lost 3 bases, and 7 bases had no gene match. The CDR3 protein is CASSSDREVDTEAFF. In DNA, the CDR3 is TGTGCCAGCAGCTCGGACAGGGAGGTCGACACTGAAGCTTTCTTT.

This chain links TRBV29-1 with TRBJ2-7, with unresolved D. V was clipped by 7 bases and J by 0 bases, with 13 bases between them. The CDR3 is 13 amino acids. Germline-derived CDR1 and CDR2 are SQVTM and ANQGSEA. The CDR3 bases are TGCAGCGCCATAGCCCCCCACTCCTACGAGCAGTACTTC. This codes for CSAIAPHSYEQYF.

The CDR3 is CAISRQGEKLFF. The DNA of the CDR3 is TGTGCCATCAGTCGGCAGGGGGAAAAACTGTTTTTT. The chain carries TRBV10-3 and TRBJ1-4, with D perhaps matching TRBD1 (6 bases). Germline V gene sequence: CDR1 ENHRY, CDR2 SYGVKD. The CDR3 loop spans 12 amino acids. V shed 5 bases and J shed 8 bases, with 9 bases lying between them.